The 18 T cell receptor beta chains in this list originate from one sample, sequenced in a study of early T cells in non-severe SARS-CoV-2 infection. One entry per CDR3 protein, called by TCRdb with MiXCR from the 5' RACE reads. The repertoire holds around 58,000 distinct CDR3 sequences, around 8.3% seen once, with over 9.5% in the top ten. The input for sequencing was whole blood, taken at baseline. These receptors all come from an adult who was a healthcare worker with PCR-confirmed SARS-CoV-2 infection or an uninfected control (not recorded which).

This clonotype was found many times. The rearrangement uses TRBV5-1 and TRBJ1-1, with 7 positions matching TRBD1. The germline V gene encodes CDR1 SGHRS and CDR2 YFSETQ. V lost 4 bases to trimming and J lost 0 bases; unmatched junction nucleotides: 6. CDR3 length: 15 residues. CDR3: CASSRQGPMNTEAFF. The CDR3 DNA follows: TGCGCCAGCAGCCGACAGGGCCCCATGAACACTGAAGCTTTCTTT. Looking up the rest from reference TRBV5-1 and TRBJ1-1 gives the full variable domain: KAGVTQTPRYLIKTRGQQVTLSCSPISGHRSVSWYQQTPGQGLQFLFEYFSETQRNKGNFPGRFSGRQFSNSRSEMNVSTLELGDSALYLCASSRQGPMNTEAFFGQGTRLTVV.

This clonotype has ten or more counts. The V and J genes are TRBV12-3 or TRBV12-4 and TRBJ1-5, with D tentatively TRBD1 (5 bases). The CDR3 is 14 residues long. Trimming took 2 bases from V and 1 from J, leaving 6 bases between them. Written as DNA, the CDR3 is TGTGCCAGCAGTTTACGGGGGAGCAATCAGCCCCAGCATTTT. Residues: CASSLRGSNQPQHF.

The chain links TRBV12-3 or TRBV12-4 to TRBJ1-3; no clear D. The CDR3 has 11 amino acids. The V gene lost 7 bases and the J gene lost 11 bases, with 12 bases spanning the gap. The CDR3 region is CASNSFPPIYF. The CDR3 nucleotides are TGTGCCAGCAATTCCTTTCCCCCCATATATTTT.

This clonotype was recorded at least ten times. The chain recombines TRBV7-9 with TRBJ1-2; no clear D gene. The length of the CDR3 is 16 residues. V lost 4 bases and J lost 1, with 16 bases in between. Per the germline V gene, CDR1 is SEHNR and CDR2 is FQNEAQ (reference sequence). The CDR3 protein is CASSSSSLRSNYGYTF. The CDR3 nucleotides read TGTGCCAGCAGCTCCAGTTCCTTACGCAGTAACTATGGCTACACCTTC.

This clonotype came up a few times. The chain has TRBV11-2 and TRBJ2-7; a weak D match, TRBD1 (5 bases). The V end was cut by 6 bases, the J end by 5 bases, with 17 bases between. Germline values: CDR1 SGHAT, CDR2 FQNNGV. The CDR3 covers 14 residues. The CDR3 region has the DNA TGTGCCAGCAGGCTCGACAGCTCATTCCACGAGCAGTACTTC. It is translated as CASRLDSSFHEQYF.

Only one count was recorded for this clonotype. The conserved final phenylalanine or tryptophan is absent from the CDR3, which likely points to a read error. The CDR3 sequence is CAWSHADGANYGYTL. CDR3 sequence (DNA): TGTGCCTGGAGCCACGCGGACGGAGCTAACTATGGCTACACCCTC. The genes are TRBV30 and TRBJ1-2; D is undetermined. Deletions cut 3 bases from V and 0 bases from J, with 14 bases between. CDR3 length: 15 amino acids. Germline V lookup: CDR1 GTSNPN, CDR2 SVGIG (reference sequence).

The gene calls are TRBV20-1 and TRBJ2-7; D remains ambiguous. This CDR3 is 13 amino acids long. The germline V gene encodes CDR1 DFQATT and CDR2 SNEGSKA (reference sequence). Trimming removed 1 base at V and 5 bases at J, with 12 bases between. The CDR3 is CSARVPIRDEQYF. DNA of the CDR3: TGCAGTGCTAGAGTTCCCATACGGGACGAGCAGTACTTC.

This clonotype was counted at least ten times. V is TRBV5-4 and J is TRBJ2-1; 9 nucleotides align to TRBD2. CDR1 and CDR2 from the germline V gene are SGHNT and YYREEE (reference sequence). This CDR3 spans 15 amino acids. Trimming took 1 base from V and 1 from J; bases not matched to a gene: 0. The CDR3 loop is CASSLTSGSYNEQFF. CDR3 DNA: TGTGCCAGCAGCTTGACTAGCGGGTCCTACAATGAGCAGTTCTTC.

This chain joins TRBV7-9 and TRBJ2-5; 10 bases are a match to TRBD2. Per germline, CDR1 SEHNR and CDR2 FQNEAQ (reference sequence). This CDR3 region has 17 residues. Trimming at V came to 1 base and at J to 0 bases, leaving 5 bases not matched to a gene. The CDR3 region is CASSLGPGLAHQETQYF. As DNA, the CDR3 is TGTGCCAGCAGCTTAGGTCCGGGACTAGCGCACCAAGAGACCCAGTACTTC.

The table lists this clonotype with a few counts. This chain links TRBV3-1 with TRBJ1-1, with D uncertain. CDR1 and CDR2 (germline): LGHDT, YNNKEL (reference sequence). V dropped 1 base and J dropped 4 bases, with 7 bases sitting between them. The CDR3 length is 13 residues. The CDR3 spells CASSQAEGTEAFF. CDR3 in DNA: TGTGCCAGCAGCCAAGCGGAAGGCACTGAAGCTTTCTTT.

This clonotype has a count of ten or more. The CDR3 sequence: CASSYSGTLGRRTDTQYF. The CDR3 DNA sequence: TGTGCCAGCAGTTACTCTGGGACACTAGGGAGGCGCACAGATACGCAGTATTTT. J is TRBJ2-3 and V is TRBV6-5, with D perhaps TRBD1 or TRBD2 (6 bases each). There are 18 residues in the CDR3. Germline V gene data show CDR1 as MNHEY and CDR2 as SVGAGI. The V end lost 0 bases, the J end lost 1 base, and 17 bases lay between the germline ends.

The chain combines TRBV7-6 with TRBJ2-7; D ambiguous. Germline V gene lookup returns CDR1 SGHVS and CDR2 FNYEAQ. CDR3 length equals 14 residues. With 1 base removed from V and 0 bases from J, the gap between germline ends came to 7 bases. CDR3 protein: CASSLESLSYEQYF. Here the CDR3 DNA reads TGTGCCAGCAGCTTAGAAAGCCTCTCCTACGAGCAGTACTTC.

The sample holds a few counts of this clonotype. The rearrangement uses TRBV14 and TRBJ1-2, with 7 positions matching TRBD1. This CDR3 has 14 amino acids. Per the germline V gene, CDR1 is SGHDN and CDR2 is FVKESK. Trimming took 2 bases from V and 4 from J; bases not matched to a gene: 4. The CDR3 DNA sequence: TGTGCCAGCAGCCAATGGGACAGATCCTATGGCTACACCTTC. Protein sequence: CASSQWDRSYGYTF.

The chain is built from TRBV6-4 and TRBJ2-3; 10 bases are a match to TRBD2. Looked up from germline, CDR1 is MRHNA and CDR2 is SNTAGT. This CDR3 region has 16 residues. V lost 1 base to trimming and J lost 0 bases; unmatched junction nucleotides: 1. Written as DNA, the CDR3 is TGTGCCAGCAGTGACTTAGCGGGAGGTAGCACAGATACGCAGTATTTT. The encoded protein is CASSDLAGGSTDTQYF.

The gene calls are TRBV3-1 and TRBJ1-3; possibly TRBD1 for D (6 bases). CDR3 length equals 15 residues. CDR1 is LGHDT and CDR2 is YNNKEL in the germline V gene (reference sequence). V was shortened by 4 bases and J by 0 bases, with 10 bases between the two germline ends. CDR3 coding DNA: TGTGCCAGCAGCCGGCAGGGGTTCTCTGGAAACACCATATATTTT. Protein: CASSRQGFSGNTIYF.

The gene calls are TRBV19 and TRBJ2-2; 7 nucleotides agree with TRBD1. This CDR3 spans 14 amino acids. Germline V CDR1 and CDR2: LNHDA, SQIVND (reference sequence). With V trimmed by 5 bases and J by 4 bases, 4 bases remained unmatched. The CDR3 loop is CASSRQGSTGELFF. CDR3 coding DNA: TGTGCCAGTAGTCGACAGGGCTCCACCGGGGAGCTGTTTTTT. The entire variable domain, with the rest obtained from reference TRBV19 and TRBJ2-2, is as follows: DGGITQSPKYLFRKEGQNVTLSCEQNLNHDAMYWYRQDPGQGLRLIYYSQIVNDFQKGDIAEGYSVSREKKESFPLTVTSAQKNPTAFYLCASSRQGSTGELFFGEGSRLTVL.

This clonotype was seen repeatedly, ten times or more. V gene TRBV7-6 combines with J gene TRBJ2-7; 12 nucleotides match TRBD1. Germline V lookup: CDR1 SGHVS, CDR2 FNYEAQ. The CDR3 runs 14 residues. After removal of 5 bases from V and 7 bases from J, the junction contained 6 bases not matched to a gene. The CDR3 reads CASSPGTGGWEQYF. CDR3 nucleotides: TGTGCCAGCAGCCCCGGGACAGGGGGCTGGGAGCAGTACTTC. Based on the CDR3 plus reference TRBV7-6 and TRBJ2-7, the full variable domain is GAGVSQSPRYKVTKRGQDVALRCDPISGHVSLYWYRQALGQGPEFLTYFNYEAQQDKSGLPNDRFSAERPEGSISTLTIQRTEQRDSAMYRCASSPGTGGWEQYFGPGTRLTVT.

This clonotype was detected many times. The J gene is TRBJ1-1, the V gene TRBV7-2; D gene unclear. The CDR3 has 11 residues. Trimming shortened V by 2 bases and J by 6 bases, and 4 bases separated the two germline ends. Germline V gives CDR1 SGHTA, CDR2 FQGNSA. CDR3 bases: TGTGCCAGCAGCTTAACCCCTGAAGCTTTCTTT. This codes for CASSLTPEAFF.